The sample holds many counts of the clone carrying this T cell receptor (beta chain). The sample is drawn from a study of CD8 T cells in ankylosing spondylitis. This CDR3 spans 14 amino acids. Germline lookup yields CDR1 MGHRA and CDR2 YSYEKL. Trimming took off 0 bases at V and 8 bases at J, with 10 bases between the two ends. Quantitative 5'-RACE was performed with molecular barcodes, and it yielded the TCR beta libraries. TCRdb used MiXCR to reprocess the 5' RACE reads, holding one entry per CDR3 protein. The sample lists about 160,000 distinct CDR3 sequences, approximately 20% occurring once. The receptor comes from a male donor with ankylosing spondylitis or in good health (not recorded which). The sample taken for sequencing was blood, either unsorted or a sorted T cell fraction (not recorded which). This chain connects TRBV4-1 to TRBJ2-2; D is undetermined. For the CDR3, the DNA is TGCGCCAGCAGCCAAGAGCACTTTGTAGGGGAGCTGTTTTTT. Translating gives CASSQEHFVGELFF.